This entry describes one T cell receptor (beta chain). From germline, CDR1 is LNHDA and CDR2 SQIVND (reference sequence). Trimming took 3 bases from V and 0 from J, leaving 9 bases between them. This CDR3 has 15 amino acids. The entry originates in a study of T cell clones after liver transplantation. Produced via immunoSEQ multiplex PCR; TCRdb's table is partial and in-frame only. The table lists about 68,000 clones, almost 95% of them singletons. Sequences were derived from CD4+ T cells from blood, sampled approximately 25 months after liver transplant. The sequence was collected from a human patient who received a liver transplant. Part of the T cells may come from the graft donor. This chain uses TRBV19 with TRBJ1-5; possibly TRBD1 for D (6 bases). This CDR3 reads CASSIGTLSNQPQHF. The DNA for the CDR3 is TGTGCCAGTAGTATTGGGACACTTAGCAATCAGCCCCAGCATTTT.